The 21 T cell receptor beta chains given below trace back to one sample, sequenced in a study of T-cell memory formation after mild COVID-19. TCRdb re-called the 5' RACE reads through MiXCR, storing one row per CDR3 protein. Of about 300,000 distinct CDR3 sequences detected, less than 20% appear once; the ten largest clones hold roughly 20%. The sequenced material came from PBMCs or a T cell subset sorted from them (not recorded which). Receptors were obtained from a man aged 18 to 30 who had mild COVID-19 (a few samples of this study predate the infection). Cell type and time point are not known.

This rearrangement joins TRBV6-5 to TRBJ1-5; D remains ambiguous. The CDR3 is 13 amino acids. The germline V gene has CDR1 MNHEY and CDR2 SVGAGI. V was trimmed by 5 bases and J by 6 bases, leaving 11 bases between them. CDR3 DNA: TGTGCCAGCAGTCACGGGGTTGTTCAGCCCCAGCATTTT. It yields the protein CASSHGVVQPQHF.

This clonotype was detected many times. Germline is not matched at one junction end, which may reflect a read error. The J gene is TRBJ2-2, the V gene TRBV5-1; D unclear. The CDR3 spans 13 residues. CDR1 and CDR2 from the germline V gene are SGHRS and YFSETQ. The DNA of the CDR3 is TGTGCCAGCAGTTTGGGCGCCACCGGGGAGCTGTTTTTT. This encodes CASSLGATGELFF.

This clonotype was counted between two and nine times. The chain combines TRBV29-1 with TRBJ1-1, with D perhaps matching TRBD1 (6 bases). This CDR3 is 13 amino acids long. The V end lost 7 bases, the J end lost 4 bases, and 16 bases lay between the germline ends. Looked up from germline, CDR1 is SQVTM and CDR2 is ANQGSEA. The CDR3 protein is CSAVGLGGTEAFF. The CDR3 nucleotides read TGCAGCGCGGTAGGATTAGGGGGCACTGAAGCTTTCTTT.

The CDR3 loop is CASTPRDGAYEQYF. CDR3 DNA sequence: TGCGCCAGCACCCCCCGGGACGGAGCCTACGAGCAGTACTTC. J is TRBJ2-7 and V is TRBV4-1; TRBD1 or TRBD2 may be the D gene (5 bases each). This CDR3 is built from 14 residues. Germline V gene sequence: CDR1 MGHRA, CDR2 YSYEKL. Trimming cost V 7 bases and J 2 bases, with 15 bases left between them.

This clonotype was detected many times. This chain joins TRBV20-1 and TRBJ2-5; 7 nucleotides align to TRBD1. The CDR3 runs 11 residues. The germline V gene has CDR1 DFQATT and CDR2 SNEGSKA (reference sequence). As DNA, the CDR3 is TGCAGCCCTGACAGGGAAGAGACCCAGTACTTC. Protein: CSPDREETQYF.

This clonotype was seen a handful of times. V gene TRBV7-8 combines with J gene TRBJ2-3; D ambiguous. This CDR3 contains 15 residues. The V end lost 2 bases, the J end lost 0 bases, and 9 bases lay between the germline ends. Germline lookup yields CDR1 SGHVS and CDR2 FQNEAQ. The DNA of the CDR3 is TGTGCCAGCAGCTTATTGCTGGGTAGCACAGATACGCAGTATTTT. The encoded protein is CASSLLLGSTDTQYF.

The chain recombines TRBV7-2 with TRBJ1-4, with 7 nucleotides matching TRBD1. CDR3 length: 15 amino acids. V trimming: 6 bases; J trimming: 3 bases; junction bases outside the gene matches: 7. Germline V CDR1 and CDR2: SGHTA, FQGNSA. The CDR3 nucleotides are TGTGCCAGCAGTACCGACAGGGTTGCTAATGAAAAACTGTTTTTT. Its protein is CASSTDRVANEKLFF.

The chain carries TRBV12-3 or TRBV12-4 and TRBJ1-5; D may be TRBD1 (5 bases). CDR3 length equals 13 residues. V was pared by 7 bases and J by 2 bases, with 9 bases between. The CDR3 here is CASTGYRNQPQHF. The CDR3 DNA reads as TGTGCCAGCACAGGGTATCGCAATCAGCCCCAGCATTTT.

In this sample, this clonotype turned up many times. V is TRBV9 and J is TRBJ2-4; 9 bases are a match to TRBD1. The CDR3 loop spans 13 amino acids. Germline V gene lookup returns CDR1 SGDLS and CDR2 YYNGEE. V lost 4 bases and J lost 8; bases outside the gene matches: 4. CDR3 sequence (DNA): TGTGCCAGCAGCATGGGACAGGGAGACATTCAGTACTTC. As protein: CASSMGQGDIQYF.

This clonotype has just a few counts. The chain employs TRBV7-2 and TRBJ2-3, with 7 bases identical to TRBD1. J was trimmed by 4 bases and V by 5 bases; bases with no gene match: 9. The CDR3 covers 15 residues. CDR1 and CDR2 (germline): SGHTA, FQGNSA. For the CDR3, the DNA is TGTGCCAGCAGCCCCGGGGCAGGGGGTCCAGATACGCAGTATTTT. It encodes CASSPGAGGPDTQYF.

This chain joins TRBV29-1 and TRBJ1-2, with D hard to call. Looked up from germline, CDR1 is SQVTM and CDR2 is ANQGSEA. The CDR3 sequence is 11 residues long. Trimming removed 7 bases from V and 5 bases from J, with 11 bases in between. The CDR3 DNA reads as TGCAGCGCTCCGGAACATTATGGCTACACCTTC. Encoded protein: CSAPEHYGYTF.

The chain combines TRBV7-3 with TRBJ1-1, with TRBD1 matching over 7 bases. V dropped 0 bases and J dropped 11; count of bases not matched to a gene: 6. Germline-derived CDR1 and CDR2 are SGHTA and FQGTGA. This CDR3 has 13 residues. The CDR3 nucleotides are TGTGCCAGCAGCTTAACGAAGGGGGCCAGGGCTTTCTTT. Translating it yields CASSLTKGARAFF.

V is TRBV5-1 and J is TRBJ2-1, with 7 positions matching TRBD1. CDR1 and CDR2 (germline): SGHRS, YFSETQ. The CDR3 contains 13 residues. Germline trimming cut 5 bases from V and 6 bases from J; bases unmatched to any gene: 5. CDR3 DNA: TGCGCCAGCAGTACCGACAGGGTCAATGAGCAGTTCTTC. Protein: CASSTDRVNEQFF.

The rearrangement joins TRBV25-1 to TRBJ1-2; D call uncertain. Looked up from germline, CDR1 is MGHDK and CDR2 is SYGVNS. This CDR3 is built from 13 residues. V lost 6 bases and J 7 bases, leaving 15 bases between the germline ends. CDR3 in amino acids: CASSWTLLGGYTF. Written as DNA, the CDR3 is TGTGCCAGCAGCTGGACCCTTTTGGGTGGCTACACCTTC.

This clonotype appeared a few times. The chain is built from TRBV27 and TRBJ1-1; 7 bases line up with TRBD1. V dropped 8 bases and J dropped 1; count of bases not matched to a gene: 7. Germline V gene lookup returns CDR1 MNHEY and CDR2 SMNVEV (reference sequence). CDR3 length equals 14 residues. The CDR3 sequence: CASRTGRKNTEAFF. CDR3 DNA sequence: TGTGCCAGCCGGACAGGACGGAAGAACACTGAAGCTTTCTTT.

This clonotype was detected a few times. The chain combines TRBV20-1 with TRBJ2-5; 7 bases map to TRBD1. CDR1 and CDR2 (germline): DFQATT, SNEGSKA (reference sequence). The CDR3 runs 14 residues. Unmatched junction bases numbered 12, after V lost 6 bases and J lost 5 bases. CDR3 bases: TGCAGTGCCCGGCAAGGGGGCCGCATTGAGACCCAGTACTTC. It codes for CSARQGGRIETQYF.

The genes are TRBV10-3 and TRBJ1-1; no reliable D call. The V end lost 4 bases, the J end lost 1 base, and 7 bases lay between the germline ends. The germline V gene has CDR1 ENHRY and CDR2 SYGVKD. CDR3 length equals 13 residues. CDR3 DNA: TGTGCCATCAGTGGCCAGAAGAACACTGAAGCTTTCTTT. This gives the protein CAISGQKNTEAFF.

V usage is TRBV20-1 and J usage is TRBJ2-7; 14 nucleotides align to TRBD2. The CDR3 runs 14 residues. The V and J ends lost 6 bases and 4 bases, in that order; junction bases with no gene match: 5. Germline V gene lookup returns CDR1 DFQATT and CDR2 SNEGSKA (reference sequence). CDR3 protein: CSAAGTSGGYEQYF. In DNA, the CDR3 is TGCAGTGCCGCCGGGACTAGCGGGGGATACGAGCAGTACTTC.

This clonotype was seen a handful of times. The gene calls are TRBV30 and TRBJ2-3; D uncertain. V lost 4 bases to trimming and J lost 0 bases, with 11 bases between them. CDR3 length equals 14 residues. Germline CDR1 is GTSNPN and CDR2 is SVGIG (reference sequence). This CDR3 is CAWKVQPSTDTQYF. DNA for the CDR3: TGTGCCTGGAAGGTCCAGCCTAGCACAGATACGCAGTATTTT.

The chain links TRBV27 to TRBJ2-3; D gene unclear. The CDR3 loop spans 17 amino acids. Trimming removed 5 bases at V and 3 bases at J, with 21 bases between. Germline V gives CDR1 MNHEY, CDR2 SMNVEV (reference sequence). The CDR3 nucleotides are TGTGCCAGCAGTACAACCCGGCGCCTCAACAGAACAGATACGCAGTATTTT. The encoded protein is CASSTTRRLNRTDTQYF.

This clonotype was seen only a few times. This sequence joins TRBV6-1 and TRBJ2-1, with 9 bases that match TRBD1. V was pared by 4 bases and J by 1 base, with 8 bases of the junction left unmatched. Germline CDR1 and CDR2: MNHNS and SASEGT. There are 17 residues in the CDR3. CDR3 in amino acids: CASSVSAGTGSYNEQFF. DNA of the CDR3: TGTGCCAGCAGTGTTTCCGCCGGGACAGGGTCCTACAATGAGCAGTTCTTC.